Listed below are T cell receptor beta chains from one sample, sequenced in a study of blood T cell repertoires in COVID-19. This table comes from immunoSEQ multiplex PCR, and its TCRdb copy is limited to in-frame clones, with some not included. The sample yields about 240,000 clones, roughly four fifths seen once. The specimen sequenced was peripheral blood. These receptors all come from a woman under 30 with acute or convalescent COVID-19. Both conserved end residues are part of each CDR3. Each record gives: CDR3 protein, CDR3 DNA, clone size, J gene, V gene, D gene. A D gene is named only where the DNA matches it firmly. Where a row states a size, it is once, few, many or the class of an expanded clone; other rows omit it.

CDR3aa: CASSLVILGGNTGELFF; CDR3nt: TGTGCCAGCAGCTTAGTTATCCTAGGAGGAAACACCGGGGAGCTGTTTTTT; abundance: -; j_gene: TRBJ2-2; v_gene: TRBV7-9; d_gene: -
CDR3aa: CASSQVGSGRGETQYF; CDR3nt: TGTGCCAGCAGCCAAGTAGGGAGCGGGAGGGGGGAGACCCAGTACTTC; abundance: -; j_gene: TRBJ2-5; v_gene: TRBV3-1/TRBV3-2; d_gene: TRBD2
CDR3aa: CASSQDSGRGADTQYF; CDR3nt: TGTGCCAGCAGCCAGGATAGCGGGAGAGGAGCAGATACGCAGTATTTT; abundance: many; j_gene: TRBJ2-3; v_gene: TRBV7-2; d_gene: TRBD2
CDR3aa: CASSDETGSENTIYF; CDR3nt: TGTGCCAGCAGTGACGAGACAGGGTCAGAAAACACCATATATTTT; abundance: -; j_gene: TRBJ1-3; v_gene: TRBV25-1; d_gene: TRBD1
CDR3aa: CASSTESYQPQHF; CDR3nt: TGTGCCAGCAGCACCGAGAGCTATCAGCCCCAGCATTTT; abundance: -; j_gene: TRBJ1-5; v_gene: TRBV11-2; d_gene: -
CDR3aa: CASSPDRTYNEQFF; CDR3nt: TGTGCCAGCAGCCCCGACAGAACCTACAATGAGCAGTTCTTC; abundance: -; j_gene: TRBJ2-1; v_gene: TRBV7-9; d_gene: -
CDR3aa: CASSDSWGYTF; CDR3nt: TGTGCCAGCAGCGACTCGTGGGGCTACACCTTC; abundance: -; j_gene: TRBJ1-2; v_gene: TRBV9; d_gene: -
CDR3aa: CASSQVAGQGVYEQYF; CDR3nt: TGCGCCAGCAGCCAAGTTGCCGGACAGGGAGTTTACGAGCAGTACTTC; abundance: once; j_gene: TRBJ2-7; v_gene: TRBV4-3; d_gene: TRBD1
CDR3aa: CASSEREWGSNQPQHF; CDR3nt: TGTGCCAGCAGTGAAAGAGAATGGGGCAGCAATCAGCCCCAGCATTTT; abundance: -; j_gene: TRBJ1-5; v_gene: TRBV6-1; d_gene: -
CDR3aa: CASSEVGGRINQPQHF; CDR3nt: TGTGCCAGCAGTGAAGTTGGGGGCCGGATAAATCAGCCCCAGCATTTT; abundance: -; j_gene: TRBJ1-5; v_gene: TRBV2; d_gene: -
CDR3aa: CATSRGRQGGDEQFF; CDR3nt: TGTGCCACCAGCAGAGGACGCCAGGGAGGTGATGAGCAGTTCTTC; abundance: -; j_gene: TRBJ2-1; v_gene: TRBV15; d_gene: -
CDR3aa: CASSYSNARALVEAFF; CDR3nt: TGTGCCAGCAGTTACTCGAACGCCAGGGCTTTAGTTGAAGCTTTCTTT; abundance: -; j_gene: TRBJ1-1; v_gene: TRBV6-5; d_gene: -
CDR3aa: CATASGRVTDTQYF; CDR3nt: TGTGCCACCGCAAGCGGGAGAGTCACAGATACGCAGTATTTT; abundance: -; j_gene: TRBJ2-3; v_gene: TRBV6-5; d_gene: TRBD2
CDR3aa: CASSSGTSNSPLHF; CDR3nt: TGTGCCAGCAGCTCCGGGACATCTAATTCACCCCTCCACTTT; abundance: -; j_gene: TRBJ1-6; v_gene: TRBV7-9; d_gene: -
CDR3aa: CASSHPLGGGGTGELFF; CDR3nt: TGTGCCAGCAGCCACCCTTTGGGGGGGGGCGGAACCGGGGAGCTGTTTTTT; abundance: -; j_gene: TRBJ2-2; v_gene: TRBV14; d_gene: -
CDR3aa: CASSAPGLDSPLHF; CDR3nt: TGTGCCAGCAGTGCACCAGGCTTGGATTCACCCCTCCACTTT; abundance: -; j_gene: TRBJ1-6; v_gene: TRBV28; d_gene: -
CDR3aa: CASGLDRVQFF; CDR3nt: TGTGCTAGTGGTTTGGACAGGGTGCAGTTCTTC; abundance: few; j_gene: TRBJ2-1; v_gene: TRBV12-5; d_gene: -
CDR3aa: CASSLVSQKPQETQYF; CDR3nt: TGTGCCAGCAGCTTAGTTTCGCAGAAACCCCAAGAGACCCAGTACTTC; abundance: -; j_gene: TRBJ2-5; v_gene: TRBV7-9; d_gene: -
CDR3aa: CAWSVKVILRVTYEQYF; CDR3nt: TGTGCCTGGAGTGTAAAGGTTATCCTACGGGTTACCTACGAGCAGTACTTC; abundance: -; j_gene: TRBJ2-7; v_gene: TRBV30; d_gene: -
CDR3aa: CASSLRGGSIDNEQFF; CDR3nt: TGTGCCAGCAGCTTAAGGGGCGGGAGTATAGACAATGAGCAGTTCTTC; abundance: -; j_gene: TRBJ2-1; v_gene: TRBV7-3; d_gene: TRBD2
CDR3aa: CASSRGTGKNEKLFF; CDR3nt: TGTGCCAGCAGTCGTGGGACAGGGAAAAATGAAAAACTGTTTTTT; abundance: few; j_gene: TRBJ1-4; v_gene: TRBV6-5; d_gene: TRBD1
CDR3aa: CASSLEPGVTEAFF; CDR3nt: TGTGCCAGCAGCTTAGAGCCGGGGGTGACTGAAGCTTTCTTT; abundance: -; j_gene: TRBJ1-1; v_gene: TRBV7-6; d_gene: -
CDR3aa: CASSSATSGPQETQYF; CDR3nt: TGCGCCAGCAGCTCAGCGACTAGCGGCCCTCAAGAGACCCAGTACTTC; abundance: once; j_gene: TRBJ2-5; v_gene: TRBV5-1; d_gene: TRBD2
CDR3aa: CSASRPGLNYGYTF; CDR3nt: TGCAGTGCTAGTCGGCCGGGTTTGAACTATGGCTACACCTTC; abundance: -; j_gene: TRBJ1-2; v_gene: TRBV20-1; d_gene: -
CDR3aa: CASSRNPGWASNQPQHF; CDR3nt: TGTGCCAGCAGCCGAAACCCAGGGTGGGCGAGCAATCAGCCCCAGCATTTT; abundance: -; j_gene: TRBJ1-5; v_gene: TRBV6-6; d_gene: -
CDR3aa: CASTLNLASGTNEQFF; CDR3nt: TGTGCCAGCACCCTAAACCTGGCTAGCGGGACCAATGAGCAGTTCTTC; abundance: -; j_gene: TRBJ2-1; v_gene: TRBV28; d_gene: TRBD2
CDR3aa: CATSRGDRGRADEQFF; CDR3nt: TGTGCCACCAGCAGAGGAGACAGGGGGCGCGCAGATGAGCAGTTCTTC; abundance: few; j_gene: TRBJ2-1; v_gene: TRBV15; d_gene: TRBD1
CDR3aa: CASSLTGDYGYTF; CDR3nt: TGTGCCAGCAGCTTGACAGGGGATTATGGCTACACCTTC; abundance: -; j_gene: TRBJ1-2; v_gene: TRBV7-2; d_gene: TRBD1
CDR3aa: CASSPFGQGGGEQFF; CDR3nt: TGTGCCAGCAGCCCCTTTGGACAGGGAGGCGGTGAGCAGTTCTTC; abundance: -; j_gene: TRBJ2-1; v_gene: TRBV3-1/TRBV3-2; d_gene: TRBD1
CDR3aa: CASSYVLTENQPQHF; CDR3nt: TGTGCCAGCAGTTACGTTTTAACAGAGAATCAGCCCCAGCATTTT; abundance: -; j_gene: TRBJ1-5; v_gene: TRBV6-2/TRBV6-3; d_gene: -
CDR3aa: CASSDGDRGPYEQFF; CDR3nt: TGCGCCAGCAGCGACGGGGACAGGGGGCCCTATGAGCAGTTCTTC; abundance: -; j_gene: TRBJ2-1; v_gene: TRBV4-3; d_gene: TRBD1
CDR3aa: CSVEDSGGRFETQYF; CDR3nt: TGCAGCGTTGAAGACTCAGGGGGGCGGTTTGAGACCCAGTACTTC; abundance: -; j_gene: TRBJ2-5; v_gene: TRBV29-1; d_gene: -
CDR3aa: CAIRSGGSDLNEQFF; CDR3nt: TGTGCCATCAGATCAGGCGGGAGTGATCTCAATGAGCAGTTCTTC; abundance: few; j_gene: TRBJ2-1; v_gene: TRBV10-3; d_gene: TRBD2
CDR3aa: CASSPTGLGEKLFF; CDR3nt: TGTGCCAGCTCACCGACAGGGCTGGGTGAAAAACTGTTTTTT; abundance: many; j_gene: TRBJ1-4; v_gene: TRBV18; d_gene: TRBD1
CDR3aa: CSVEELGTANNNEQFF; CDR3nt: TGCAGCGTTGAAGAGTTAGGGACAGCCAACAACAATGAGCAGTTCTTC; abundance: -; j_gene: TRBJ2-1; v_gene: TRBV29-1; d_gene: TRBD1
CDR3aa: CASSLVAENYGYTF; CDR3nt: TGCGCCAGCAGCTTGGTGGCCGAAAACTATGGCTACACCTTC; abundance: -; j_gene: TRBJ1-2; v_gene: TRBV5-1; d_gene: -
CDR3aa: CASSDLQGAGNEQFF; CDR3nt: TGTGCCAGCAGCGACCTACAGGGGGCTGGCAATGAGCAGTTCTTC; abundance: -; j_gene: TRBJ2-1; v_gene: TRBV28; d_gene: TRBD1
CDR3aa: CASRVRGELFF; CDR3nt: TGTGCCAGCCGGGTCAGGGGTGAGCTGTTTTTT; abundance: -; j_gene: TRBJ2-2; v_gene: TRBV12-3/TRBV12-4; d_gene: -
CDR3aa: CASSPTMTMNTEAFF; CDR3nt: TGTGCCAGCTCACCAACTATGACCATGAACACTGAAGCTTTCTTT; abundance: -; j_gene: TRBJ1-1; v_gene: TRBV18; d_gene: -
CDR3aa: CASSIAGGNYNEQFF; CDR3nt: TGCGCCAGCAGTATAGCGGGAGGTAACTACAATGAGCAGTTCTTC; abundance: -; j_gene: TRBJ2-1; v_gene: TRBV10-1; d_gene: TRBD2
CDR3aa: CASSLAWQAFF; CDR3nt: TGTGCCAGCAGCTTAGCCTGGCAAGCTTTCTTT; abundance: -; j_gene: TRBJ1-1; v_gene: TRBV7-9; d_gene: -
CDR3aa: CASSEGRVAGGPYNEQFF; CDR3nt: TGTGCCAGCAGTGAAGGAAGGGTAGCGGGAGGACCCTACAATGAGCAGTTCTTC; abundance: -; j_gene: TRBJ2-1; v_gene: TRBV6-1; d_gene: TRBD2
CDR3aa: CASSSSGTGLDEQYF; CDR3nt: TGTGCCAGCAGTAGCTCCGGGACAGGTCTTGACGAGCAGTACTTC; abundance: -; j_gene: TRBJ2-7; v_gene: TRBV6-5; d_gene: TRBD1
CDR3aa: CASSPSGIPSYNEQFF; CDR3nt: TGTGCCAGCAGCCCAAGCGGGATCCCCTCCTACAATGAGCAGTTCTTC; abundance: -; j_gene: TRBJ2-1; v_gene: TRBV5-4; d_gene: TRBD2
CDR3aa: CASTNPGLGMRGNEQFF; CDR3nt: TGTGCCAGCACAAACCCGGGACTAGGGATGCGGGGCAATGAGCAGTTCTTC; abundance: -; j_gene: TRBJ2-1; v_gene: TRBV27; d_gene: TRBD2
CDR3aa: CASSLRLELVYEQYF; CDR3nt: TGTGCCAGCAGCTTGAGGCTAGAGCTGGTCTACGAGCAGTACTTC; abundance: many; j_gene: TRBJ2-7; v_gene: TRBV5-5; d_gene: -
CDR3aa: CASNLAETGELFF; CDR3nt: TGTGCCAGTAACCTAGCTGAGACCGGGGAGCTGTTTTTT; abundance: -; j_gene: TRBJ2-2; v_gene: TRBV19; d_gene: -
CDR3aa: CAWSFNSETQYF; CDR3nt: TGTGCCTGGAGTTTCAATTCCGAGACCCAGTACTTC; abundance: -; j_gene: TRBJ2-5; v_gene: TRBV30; d_gene: -
CDR3aa: CASSPTAATGGVYGYTF; CDR3nt: TGTGCCAGTAGTCCGACTGCCGCGACAGGGGGCGTCTATGGCTACACCTTC; abundance: -; j_gene: TRBJ1-2; v_gene: TRBV19; d_gene: TRBD1
CDR3aa: CASSLGLADNTDTQYF; CDR3nt: TGTGCCAGCAGCCTAGGACTAGCGGATAACACAGATACGCAGTATTTT; abundance: -; j_gene: TRBJ2-3; v_gene: TRBV7-8; d_gene: TRBD2
CDR3aa: CSVDPGNGYTF; CDR3nt: TGCAGCGTTGATCCGGGGAATGGCTACACCTTC; abundance: -; j_gene: TRBJ1-2; v_gene: TRBV29-1; d_gene: -
CDR3aa: CASSLGGKASTDTQYF; CDR3nt: TGTGCCAGCAGCCTAGGAGGCAAGGCCTCCACAGATACGCAGTATTTT; abundance: few; j_gene: TRBJ2-3; v_gene: TRBV5-4; d_gene: -
CDR3aa: CATSGQLYGYTF; CDR3nt: TGTGCCACCTCCGGACAGCTCTATGGCTACACCTTC; abundance: -; j_gene: TRBJ1-2; v_gene: TRBV28; d_gene: -
CDR3aa: CASSPQGAERPPAYEQYF; CDR3nt: TGTGCCAGCAGTCCACAGGGGGCCGAGCGGCCGCCGGCCTACGAGCAGTACTTC; abundance: -; j_gene: TRBJ2-7; v_gene: TRBV25-1; d_gene: TRBD1